This T cell receptor (beta chain) was documented in a study of blood T cell repertoires in COVID-19. Clones were sequenced by immunoSEQ multiplex PCR, and TCRdb holds only the in-frame ones, with some missing. This sample has roughly 97,000 clones; 75% to 90% occur once, and the top ten carry roughly 15%. The CDR3 is 15 amino acids. J was trimmed by 4 bases and V by 2 bases; bases with no gene match: 6. CDR1 SGHNT and CDR2 YYREEE come from the germline V gene (reference sequence). The clonotype was recovered from a man aged 50-60 years with acute or convalescent COVID-19. V is TRBV5-4 and J is TRBJ2-1, with TRBD2 matching over 7 bases. The sample taken for sequencing was peripheral blood. DNA for the CDR3: TGTGCCAGCAGCTTCGGGGGGAATGTTTACAATGAGCAGTTCTTC. Translating gives CASSFGGNVYNEQFF.